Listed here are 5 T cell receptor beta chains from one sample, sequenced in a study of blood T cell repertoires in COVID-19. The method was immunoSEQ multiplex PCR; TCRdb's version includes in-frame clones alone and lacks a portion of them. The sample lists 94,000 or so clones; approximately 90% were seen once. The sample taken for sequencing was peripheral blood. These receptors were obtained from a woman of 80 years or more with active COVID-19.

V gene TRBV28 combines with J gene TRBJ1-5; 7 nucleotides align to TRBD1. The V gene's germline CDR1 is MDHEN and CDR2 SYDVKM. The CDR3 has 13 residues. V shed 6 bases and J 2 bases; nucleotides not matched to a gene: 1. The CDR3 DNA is TGTGCCAGCAGGCAGGGGGGCAATCAGCCCCAGCATTTT. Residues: CASRQGGNQPQHF. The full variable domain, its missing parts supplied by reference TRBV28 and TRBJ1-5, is DVKVTQSSRYLVKRTGEKVFLECVQDMDHENMFWYRQDPGLGLRLIYFSYDVKMKEKGDIPEGYSVSREKKERFSLILESASTNQTSMYLCASRQGGNQPQHFGDGTRLSIL.

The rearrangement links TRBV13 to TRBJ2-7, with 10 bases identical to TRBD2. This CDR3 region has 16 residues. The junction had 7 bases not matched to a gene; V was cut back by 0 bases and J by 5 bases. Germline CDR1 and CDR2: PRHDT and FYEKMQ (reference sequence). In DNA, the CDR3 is TGTGCCAGCAGCTTAGGAACGGGACTAGCGCTGCACGAGCAGTACTTC. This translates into CASSLGTGLALHEQYF. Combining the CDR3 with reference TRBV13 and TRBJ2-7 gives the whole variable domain AAGVIQSPRHLIKEKRETATLKCYPIPRHDTVYWYQQGPGQDPQFLISFYEKMQSDKGSIPDRFSAQQFSDYHSELNMSSLELGDSALYFCASSLGTGLALHEQYFGPGTRLTVT.

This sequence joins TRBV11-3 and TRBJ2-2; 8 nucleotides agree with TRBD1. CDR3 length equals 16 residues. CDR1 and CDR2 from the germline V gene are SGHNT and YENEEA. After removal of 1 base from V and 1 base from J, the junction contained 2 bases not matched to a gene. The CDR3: CASSLATGGNTGELFF. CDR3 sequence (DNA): TGTGCCAGCAGCTTAGCCACAGGGGGGAACACCGGGGAGCTGTTTTTT. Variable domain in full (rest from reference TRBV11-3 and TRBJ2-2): EAGVVQSPRYKIIEKKQPVAFWCNPISGHNTLYWYLQNLGQGPELLIRYENEEAVDDSQLPKDRFSAERLKGVDSTLKIQPAELGDSAVYLCASSLATGGNTGELFFGEGSRLTVL.

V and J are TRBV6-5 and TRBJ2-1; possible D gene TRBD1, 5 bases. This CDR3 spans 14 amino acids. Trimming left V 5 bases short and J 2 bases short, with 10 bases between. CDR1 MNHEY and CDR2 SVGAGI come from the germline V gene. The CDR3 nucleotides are TGTGCCAGCAGTACACAGGCGGCCTACAATGAGCAGTTCTTC. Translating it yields CASSTQAAYNEQFF.

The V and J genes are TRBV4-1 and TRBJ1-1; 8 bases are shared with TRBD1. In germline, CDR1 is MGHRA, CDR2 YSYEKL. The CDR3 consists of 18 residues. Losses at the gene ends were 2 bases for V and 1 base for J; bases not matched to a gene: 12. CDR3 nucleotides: TGCGCCAGCAGCCAACGGGGAGGACAGGGTGGGGGGAACACTGAAGCTTTCTTT. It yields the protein CASSQRGGQGGGNTEAFF.